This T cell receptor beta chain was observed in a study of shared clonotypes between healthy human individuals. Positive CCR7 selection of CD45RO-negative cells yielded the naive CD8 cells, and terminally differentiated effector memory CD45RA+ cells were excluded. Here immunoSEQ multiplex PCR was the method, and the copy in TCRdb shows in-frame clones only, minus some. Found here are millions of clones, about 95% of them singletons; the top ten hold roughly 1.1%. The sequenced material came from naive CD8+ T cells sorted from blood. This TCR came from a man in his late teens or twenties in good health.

CDR3 protein: CASEPLEGGSTDTQYF. CDR3 in DNA: TGTGCCAGCGAACCCTTGGAGGGAGGATCCACAGATACGCAGTATTTT. The genes are TRBV7-9 and TRBJ2-3; possibly TRBD2 for D (6 bases). V lost 8 bases, J lost 2 bases, and 20 bases lay in between. Germline V gene sequence: CDR1 SEHNR, CDR2 FQNEAQ (reference sequence). CDR3 length: 16 residues.